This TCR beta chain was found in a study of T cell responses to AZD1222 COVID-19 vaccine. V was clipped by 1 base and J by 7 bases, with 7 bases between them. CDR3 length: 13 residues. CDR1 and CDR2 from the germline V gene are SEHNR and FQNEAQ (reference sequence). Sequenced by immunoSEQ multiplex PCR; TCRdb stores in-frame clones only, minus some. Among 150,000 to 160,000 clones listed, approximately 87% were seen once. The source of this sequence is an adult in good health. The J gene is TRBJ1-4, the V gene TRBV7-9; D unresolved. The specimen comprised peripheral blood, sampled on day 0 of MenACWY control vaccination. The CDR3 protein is CASSLGDREKLFF. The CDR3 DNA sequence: TGTGCCAGCAGCTTAGGCGATCGTGAAAAACTGTTTTTT. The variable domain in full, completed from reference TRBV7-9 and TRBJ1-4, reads DTGVSQNPRHKITKRGQNVTFRCDPISEHNRLYWYRQTLGQGPEFLTYFQNEAQLEKSRLLSDRFSAERPKGSFSTLEIQRTEQGDSAMYLCASSLGDREKLFFGSGTQLSVL.